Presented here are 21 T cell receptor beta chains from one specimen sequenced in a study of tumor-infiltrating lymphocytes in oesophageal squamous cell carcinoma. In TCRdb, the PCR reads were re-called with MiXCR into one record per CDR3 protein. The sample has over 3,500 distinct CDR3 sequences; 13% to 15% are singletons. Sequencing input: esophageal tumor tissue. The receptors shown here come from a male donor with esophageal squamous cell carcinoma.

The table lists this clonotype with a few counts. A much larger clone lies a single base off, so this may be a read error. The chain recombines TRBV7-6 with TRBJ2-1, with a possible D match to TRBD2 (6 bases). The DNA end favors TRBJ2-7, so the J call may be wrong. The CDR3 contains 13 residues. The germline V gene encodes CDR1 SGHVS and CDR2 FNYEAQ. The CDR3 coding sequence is TGTGCCAGCAGCGTGGGACTTTACAATGAGCAGTACTTC. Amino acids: CASSVGLYNEQYF.

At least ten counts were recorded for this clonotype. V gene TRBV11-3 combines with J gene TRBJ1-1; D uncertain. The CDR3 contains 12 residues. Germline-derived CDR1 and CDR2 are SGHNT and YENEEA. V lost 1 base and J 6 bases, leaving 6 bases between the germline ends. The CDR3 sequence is CASSLGFPEAFF. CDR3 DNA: TGTGCCAGCAGCTTAGGGTTTCCTGAAGCTTTCTTT.

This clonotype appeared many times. CDR3 sequence: CASSPVGERAFF. The DNA of the CDR3 is TGTGCCAGCTCACCAGTTGGGGAGAGAGCTTTCTTT. The V call is TRBV18, the J call TRBJ1-1, with no clear D. The V and J ends lost 2 bases and 10 bases respectively, with 11 bases between them. CDR1 and CDR2 (germline): KGHSH, LQKENI. CDR3 length equals 12 residues.

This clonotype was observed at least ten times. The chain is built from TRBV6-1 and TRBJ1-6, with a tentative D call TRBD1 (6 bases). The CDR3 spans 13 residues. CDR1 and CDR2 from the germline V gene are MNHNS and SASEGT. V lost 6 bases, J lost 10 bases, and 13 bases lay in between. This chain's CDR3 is CASRSPGGSPLHF. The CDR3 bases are TGTGCCAGCAGGAGCCCCGGGGGCTCACCCCTCCACTTT.

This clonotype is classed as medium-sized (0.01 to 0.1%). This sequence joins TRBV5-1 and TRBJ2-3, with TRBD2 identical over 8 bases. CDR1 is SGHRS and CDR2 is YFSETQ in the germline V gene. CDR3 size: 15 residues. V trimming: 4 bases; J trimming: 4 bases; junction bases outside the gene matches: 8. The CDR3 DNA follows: TGCGCCAGCAGCCCTCTGGCGGGGGGTTCAGATACGCAGTATTTT. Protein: CASSPLAGGSDTQYF. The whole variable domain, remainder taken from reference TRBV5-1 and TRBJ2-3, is KAGVTQTPRYLIKTRGQQVTLSCSPISGHRSVSWYQQTPGQGLQFLFEYFSETQRNKGNFPGRFSGRQFSNSRSEMNVSTLELGDSALYLCASSPLAGGSDTQYFGPGTRLTVL.

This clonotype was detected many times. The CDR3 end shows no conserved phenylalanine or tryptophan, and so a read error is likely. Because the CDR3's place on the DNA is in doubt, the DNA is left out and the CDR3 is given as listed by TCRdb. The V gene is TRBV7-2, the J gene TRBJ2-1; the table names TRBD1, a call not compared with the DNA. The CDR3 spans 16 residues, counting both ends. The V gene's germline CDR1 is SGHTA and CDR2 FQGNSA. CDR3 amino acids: CASSERTANYGYTFGS.

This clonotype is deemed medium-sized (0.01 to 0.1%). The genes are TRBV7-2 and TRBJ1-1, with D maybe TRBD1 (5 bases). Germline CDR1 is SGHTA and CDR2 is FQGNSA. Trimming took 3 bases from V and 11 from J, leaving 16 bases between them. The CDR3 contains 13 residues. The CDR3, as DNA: TGTGCCAGCAGCTTGAGGGGTACACAGGAGGCTTTCTTT. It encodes CASSLRGTQEAFF.

The CDR3 DNA sequence: TGTGCCTGGAGTGAGGCGATTGGCGCTGAAGCTTTCTTT. The encoded protein is CAWSEAIGAEAFF. The chain links TRBV30 to TRBJ1-1; the D is unclear. The length of the CDR3 is 13 residues. V was trimmed by 1 base and J by 6 bases, leaving 12 bases between them. Germline assignment: CDR1 GTSNPN and CDR2 SVGIG (reference sequence).

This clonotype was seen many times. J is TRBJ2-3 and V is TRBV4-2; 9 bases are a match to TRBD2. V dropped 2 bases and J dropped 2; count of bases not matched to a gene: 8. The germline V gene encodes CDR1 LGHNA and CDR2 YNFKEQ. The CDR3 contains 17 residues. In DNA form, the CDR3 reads TGTGCCAGCAGCCAATATACGGCTAGCGGGGACACAGATACGCAGTATTTT. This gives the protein CASSQYTASGDTDTQYF.

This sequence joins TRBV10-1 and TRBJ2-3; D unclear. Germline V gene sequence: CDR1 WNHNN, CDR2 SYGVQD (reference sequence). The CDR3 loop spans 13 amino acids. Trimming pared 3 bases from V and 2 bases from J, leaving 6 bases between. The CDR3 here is CASSDGYTDTQYF. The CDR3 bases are TGCGCCAGCAGTGACGGATACACAGATACGCAGTATTTT.

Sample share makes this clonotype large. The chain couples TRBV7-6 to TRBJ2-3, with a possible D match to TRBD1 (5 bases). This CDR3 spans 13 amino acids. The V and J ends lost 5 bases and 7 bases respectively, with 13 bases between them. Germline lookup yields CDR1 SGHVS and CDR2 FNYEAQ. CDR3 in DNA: TGTGCCAGCAGCCCCATTAGGGGATATACGCAGTATTTT. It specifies CASSPIRGYTQYF. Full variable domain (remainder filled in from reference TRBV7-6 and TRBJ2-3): GAGVSQSPRYKVTKRGQDVALRCDPISGHVSLYWYRQALGQGPEFLTYFNYEAQQDKSGLPNDRFSAERPEGSISTLTIQRTEQRDSAMYRCASSPIRGYTQYFGPGTRLTVL.

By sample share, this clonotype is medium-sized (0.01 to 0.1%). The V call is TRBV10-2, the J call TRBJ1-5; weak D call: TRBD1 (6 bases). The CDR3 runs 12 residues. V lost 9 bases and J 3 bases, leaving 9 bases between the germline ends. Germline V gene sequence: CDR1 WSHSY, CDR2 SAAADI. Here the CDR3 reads CARGTSNQPQHF. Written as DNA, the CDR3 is TGCGCCAGGGGGACATCCAATCAGCCCCAGCATTTT.

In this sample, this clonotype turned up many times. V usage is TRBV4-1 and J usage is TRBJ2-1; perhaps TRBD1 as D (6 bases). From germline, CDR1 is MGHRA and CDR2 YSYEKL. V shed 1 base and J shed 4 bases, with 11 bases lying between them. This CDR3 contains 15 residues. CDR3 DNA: TGCGCCAGCAGCCAAGGATTGAGGGGGTACAATGAGCAGTTCTTC. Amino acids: CASSQGLRGYNEQFF.

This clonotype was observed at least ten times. The CDR3 region has the DNA TGTGCCAGTCAAACAGCCAACACTGAAGCTTTCTTT. Its protein is CASQTANTEAFF. V is TRBV28 and J is TRBJ1-1; no clear D. This CDR3 comprises 12 residues. V was clipped by 9 bases and J by 2 bases, with 10 bases between them. Germline CDR1 reads MDHEN; CDR2 reads SYDVKM.

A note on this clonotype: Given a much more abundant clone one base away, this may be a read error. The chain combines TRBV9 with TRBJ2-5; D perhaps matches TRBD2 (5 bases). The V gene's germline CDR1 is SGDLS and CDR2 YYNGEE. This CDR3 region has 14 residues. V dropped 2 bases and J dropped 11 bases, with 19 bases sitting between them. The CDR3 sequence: CASSVGISGNEQYF. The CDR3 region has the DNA TGTGCCAGCAGCGTGGGAATTTCCGGGAATGAGCAGTACTTC.

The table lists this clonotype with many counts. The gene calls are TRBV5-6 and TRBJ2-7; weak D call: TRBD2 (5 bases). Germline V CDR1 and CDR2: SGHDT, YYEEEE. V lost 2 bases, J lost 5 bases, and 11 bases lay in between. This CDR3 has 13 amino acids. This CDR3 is CASSFMGRNEQYF. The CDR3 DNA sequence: TGTGCCAGCAGCTTTATGGGGAGAAACGAGCAGTACTTC. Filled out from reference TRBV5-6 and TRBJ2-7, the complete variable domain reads DAGVTQSPTHLIKTRGQQVTLRCSPKSGHDTVSWYQQALGQGPQFIFQYYEEEERQRGNFPDRFSGHQFPNYSSELNVNALLLGDSALYLCASSFMGRNEQYFGPGTRLTVT.

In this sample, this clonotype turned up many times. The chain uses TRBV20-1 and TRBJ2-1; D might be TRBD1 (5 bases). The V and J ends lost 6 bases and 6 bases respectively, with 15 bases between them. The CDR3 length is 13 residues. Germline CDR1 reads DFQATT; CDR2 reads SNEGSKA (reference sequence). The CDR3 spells CSAPPRQTNEQFF. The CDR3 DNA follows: TGCAGTGCCCCTCCTAGACAGACCAATGAGCAGTTCTTC.

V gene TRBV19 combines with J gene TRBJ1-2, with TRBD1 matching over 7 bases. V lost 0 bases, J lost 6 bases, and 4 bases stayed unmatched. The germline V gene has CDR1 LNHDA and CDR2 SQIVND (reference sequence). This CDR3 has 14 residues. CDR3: CASSIERGRNGYTF. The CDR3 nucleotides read TGTGCCAGTAGTATAGAGAGGGGGCGGAATGGCTACACCTTC.

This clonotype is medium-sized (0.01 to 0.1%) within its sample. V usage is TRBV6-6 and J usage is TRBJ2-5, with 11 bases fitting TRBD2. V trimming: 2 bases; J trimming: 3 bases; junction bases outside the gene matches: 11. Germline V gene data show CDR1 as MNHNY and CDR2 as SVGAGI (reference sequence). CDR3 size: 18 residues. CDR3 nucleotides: TGTGCCAGCAGTTACGATGTCTCGGCTAGCGGGGGGAAAGAGACCCAGTACTTC. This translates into CASSYDVSASGGKETQYF.

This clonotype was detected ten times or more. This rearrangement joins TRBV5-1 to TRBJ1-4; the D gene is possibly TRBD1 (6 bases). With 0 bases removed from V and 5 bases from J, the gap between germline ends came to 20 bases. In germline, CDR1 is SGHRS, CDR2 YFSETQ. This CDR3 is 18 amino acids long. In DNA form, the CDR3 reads TGCGCCAGCAGCTTGGGCACGTCGAGGGGGGGGATGAATGAAAAACTGTTTTTT. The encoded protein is CASSLGTSRGGMNEKLFF.

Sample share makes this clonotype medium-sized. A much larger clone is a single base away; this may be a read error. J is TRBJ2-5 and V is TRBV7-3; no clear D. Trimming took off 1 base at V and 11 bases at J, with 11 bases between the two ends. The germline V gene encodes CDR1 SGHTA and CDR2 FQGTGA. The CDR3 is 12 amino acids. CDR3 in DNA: TGTGCCAGCAGCTTAAGTCAGGATGAGCAGTACTTC. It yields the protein CASSLSQDEQYF.